These T cell receptor beta chains were read from a single sample in a study of blood T cell repertoires in COVID-19. Produced via immunoSEQ multiplex PCR; TCRdb's table is partial and in-frame only. The sample lists about 200,000 clones, almost 85% occurring once. Material for sequencing was peripheral blood. All receptors come from a human donor with acute or convalescent COVID-19. The donor label of this sample is uncertain. CDR3s include the opening cysteine and the closing phenylalanine or tryptophan. D genes are given only for firm matches. Clone size is shown for a subset of rows, as once, few, many or a class of expanded clone.

>.|TRBJ2-7|TRBD2|TRBV28
CAERGSYEQYF
TGTGCTGAGCGGGGGTCTTACGAGCAGTACTTC
>once|TRBJ1-5|.|TRBV5-1
CASRLDKDQPQHF
TGCGCCAGCAGGTTAGACAAAGATCAGCCCCAGCATTTT
>.|TRBJ2-1|TRBD2|TRBV11-2
CASGLAGGYNEQFF
TGTGCCAGCGGGCTAGCGGGAGGGTACAATGAGCAGTTCTTC
>.|TRBJ2-7|TRBD2|TRBV30
CAWSLIAGSYEQYF
TGTGCCTGGAGTCTCATAGCGGGCTCCTACGAGCAGTACTTC
>many|TRBJ2-7|TRBD2|TRBV4-3
CASSQELGSSAGAYEQYF
TGCGCCAGCAGCCAAGAATTAGGGTCGAGCGCGGGAGCTTACGAGCAGTACTTC
>few|TRBJ2-2|TRBD1|TRBV12-3/TRBV12-4
CARRTGNTGELFF
TGTGCCAGACGGACAGGGAACACCGGGGAGCTGTTTTTT
>.|TRBJ2-7|.|TRBV19
CARPRQGIDEQYF
TGTGCCAGACCCCGGCAGGGTATCGACGAGCAGTACTTC
>.|TRBJ2-7|TRBD1|TRBV27
CASSRDRAYEQYF
TGTGCCAGCAGTAGGGACAGGGCCTACGAGCAGTACTTC
>.|TRBJ1-1|.|TRBV15
CATSLEAGGTEAFF
TGTGCCACCAGCTTGGAAGCGGGCGGCACTGAAGCTTTCTTT
>.|TRBJ1-5|.|TRBV5-8
CASSLVSVGQPQHF
TGTGCCAGCAGCTTGGTGTCGGTGGGCCAGCCCCAGCATTTT
>once|TRBJ2-1|TRBD1|TRBV27
CASSSRTGPREQFF
TGTGCCAGCAGTTCAAGGACAGGGCCTAGGGAGCAGTTCTTC
>once|TRBJ1-2|.|TRBV3-1/TRBV3-2
CASSPNSGWNYGYTF
TGTGCCAGCAGCCCTAATTCGGGATGGAACTATGGCTACACCTTC
>few|TRBJ2-2|.|TRBV5-4
CASSLGTTSTNTGELFF
TGTGCCAGCAGCTTGGGGACTACATCCACGAACACCGGGGAGCTGTTTTTT
>.|TRBJ2-7|.|TRBV7-3
CASSLRGPPDEQYF
TGTGCCAGCAGCTTAAGGGGCCCTCCGGACGAGCAGTACTTC
>.|TRBJ2-3|.|TRBV18
CASSPPSARVTDTQYF
TGTGCCAGCTCACCACCGAGCGCCAGGGTTACAGATACGCAGTATTTT
>.|TRBJ2-1|.|TRBV6-5
CASRVQGYNEQFF
TGTGCCAGCAGAGTACAGGGTTACAATGAGCAGTTCTTC
>.|TRBJ2-1|TRBD2|TRBV27
CASSSSGGSYNEQFF
TGTGCCAGCAGTAGTAGCGGGGGAAGCTACAATGAGCAGTTCTTC
>.|TRBJ2-7|TRBD2|TRBV18
CASSPSRTSVSQYF
TGTGCCAGCTCACCAAGCAGGACTAGCGTATCTCAGTACTTC
>.|TRBJ1-1|.|TRBV9
CASSVVGAPNTEAFF
TGTGCCAGCAGCGTAGTGGGGGCCCCGAACACTGAAGCTTTCTTT
>.|TRBJ1-2|TRBD1|TRBV5-6
CASSRNTGAANYGYTF
TGTGCCAGCAGCCGAAATACAGGGGCAGCGAACTATGGCTACACCTTC
>.|TRBJ1-3|.|TRBV9
CASSAPGGVRGNTIYF
TGTGCCAGCAGCGCTCCCGGGGGTGTGAGAGGAAACACCATATATTTT
>.|TRBJ2-3|TRBD2|TRBV7-3
CASSPGLAGFTDTQYF
TGTGCCAGCAGCCCGGGACTAGCGGGGTTCACAGATACGCAGTATTTT
>.|TRBJ2-5|.|TRBV5-1
CASSLGRVQETQYF
TGCGCCAGCAGCTTGGGGCGGGTGCAAGAGACCCAGTACTTC
>.|TRBJ2-3|.|TRBV7-9
CASSLQSRLELYKQYF
TGTGCCAGCAGCCTCCAGAGTCGGTTGGAGCTGTACAAGCAGTATTTT
>many|TRBJ2-2|TRBD2|TRBV9
CASSPRTSVNTGELFF
TGTGCCAGCAGCCCCCGGACTAGCGTGAACACCGGGGAGCTGTTTTTT
>.|TRBJ2-1|TRBD1|TRBV2
CASSAGQGSFNEQFF
TGTGCCAGCAGCGCGGGACAGGGGAGTTTCAATGAGCAGTTCTTC
>.|TRBJ1-1|TRBD1|TRBV7-2
CASSLDSTGARTEAFF
TGTGCCAGCAGCTTAGATTCTACAGGGGCGCGAACTGAAGCTTTCTTT
>.|TRBJ2-7|TRBD2|TRBV28
CASMYRASGGYEQYF
TGTGCCAGCATGTATCGAGCGTCGGGGGGCTACGAGCAGTACTTC
>.|TRBJ1-1|TRBD1|TRBV5-1
CASTFETGGATEAFF
TGCGCCAGCACCTTCGAGACAGGGGGCGCGACTGAAGCTTTCTTT